This T cell receptor (beta chain) was recorded in a study of blood T cell repertoires in COVID-19. Study as a whole: The United States, Italy and Spain supplied acute and convalescent COVID-19 samples.

Data came from immunoSEQ multiplex PCR; TCRdb stores just in-frame clones and leaves some out. The sample has some 200,000 clones; roughly 81% are singletons. The CDR3 runs to 17 residues. Trimming at V came to 3 bases and at J to 3 bases, leaving 10 bases not matched to a gene. From germline, CDR1 is MDHEN and CDR2 SYDVKM. The clonotype was recovered from a woman in her forties or fifties with active or convalescent COVID-19. The chain uses TRBV28 and TRBJ1-3, with 8 bases matching TRBD1. Sequenced: peripheral blood. The CDR3 bases are TGTGCCAGCAGTTTCGGTGGTGGACAGGGAGGTGGAAACACCATATATTTT. Its protein is CASSFGGGQGGGNTIYF.